Following are 31 T cell receptor beta chains from one sample sequenced in a study of T cells in Graves' hyperthyroidism and ophthalmopathy (dated by TCRdb to the late 2010s). The library was prepared using multiplex PCR. The data were produced on an Illumina HiSeq 2000. TCR beta CDR3 regions were amplified from RNA transcripts. A first-round RT-PCR of the TCR CDR3 used the HTBI primer set with the Qiagen OneStep RT-PCR kit. The public reads were reanalyzed by TCRdb: fastp trimming at Q25, MiXCR alignment, in-frame beta chains only. Each record represents a unique CDR3 protein, reported with the most common genes and DNA among its rows. This sample holds about 640,000 distinct CDR3 sequences; more than 20% were observed only once. About 35% of the sample comes from the top ten. Sequenced sample: blood. These receptors were taken from a man younger than 45 with Graves' ophthalmopathy.

The chain carries TRBV19 and TRBJ2-1, with a weak D call TRBD2 (5 bases). The CDR3 totals 16 residues. Trimming removed 1 base from V and 5 bases from J, with 15 bases in between. In germline, CDR1 is LNHDA, CDR2 SQIVND (reference sequence). The CDR3, as DNA: TGTGCCAGTAGTATAGGGTCGGGATTCCGAAACAATGAGCAGTTCTTC. Its translation: CASSIGSGFRNNEQFF.

The chain links TRBV5-6 to TRBJ2-1, with D perhaps being TRBD1 or TRBD2 (7 bases each). Per germline, CDR1 SGHDT and CDR2 YYEEEE. Trimming took 6 bases from V and 6 from J, leaving 19 bases between them. This CDR3 spans 15 amino acids. The DNA of the CDR3 is TGTGCCAGCAACTCCCAGGGGGGGGGCGGCAATGAGCAGTTCTTC. This codes for CASNSQGGGGNEQFF.

The V and J genes are TRBV10-3 and TRBJ1-5, with 12 positions matching TRBD1. The CDR3 consists of 20 residues. The germline V gene has CDR1 ENHRY and CDR2 SYGVKD. V gave up 3 bases and J gave up 1 base; unmatched junction bases: 13. Here the CDR3 reads CAISDPYWDRGQSSNQPQHF. The CDR3 DNA is TGTGCCATCAGTGACCCATACTGGGACAGGGGGCAATCGAGCAATCAGCCCCAGCATTTT.

The sample holds a few counts of this clonotype. The chain employs TRBV6-1 and TRBJ1-4; D call uncertain. The germline gives CDR1 MNHNS, CDR2 SASEGT. Trimming took off 7 bases at V and 4 bases at J, with 13 bases between the two ends. CDR3 length equals 14 residues. The chain's CDR3 is CASKVSLGNEKLFF. The CDR3 DNA sequence: TGTGCCAGCAAGGTTTCGCTGGGTAATGAAAAACTGTTTTTT.

This clonotype was detected only a few times. V usage is TRBV20-1 and J usage is TRBJ1-2; 8 positions match TRBD1. V gave up 5 bases and J gave up 5 bases; unmatched junction bases: 4. The CDR3 sequence is 12 residues long. Germline-derived CDR1 and CDR2 are DFQATT and SNEGSKA (reference sequence). This CDR3 is CSAFGQGYGYTF. The CDR3 DNA follows: TGCAGTGCTTTCGGACAGGGATATGGCTACACCTTC.

This clonotype was seen more than once but under ten times. The V and J genes are TRBV9 and TRBJ2-1; 7 positions agree with TRBD2. The CDR3 sequence is 15 residues long. After removal of 0 bases from V and 3 bases from J, the junction contained 3 bases not matched to a gene. CDR1 and CDR2 (germline): SGDLS, YYNGEE. The CDR3 here is CASSVEASGYNEQFF. In DNA form, the CDR3 reads TGTGCCAGCAGCGTAGAGGCTAGCGGCTACAATGAGCAGTTCTTC.

The chain recombines TRBV30 with TRBJ2-4; 8 bases fit TRBD1. CDR3 length equals 13 residues. CDR1 and CDR2 (germline): GTSNPN, SVGIG (reference sequence). Trimming took 1 base from V and 7 from J; bases not matched to a gene: 3. CDR3 sequence (DNA): TGTGCCTGGAGTGAGAGGACAGGGAACATTCAGTACTTC. As protein: CAWSERTGNIQYF.

This chain links TRBV12-3 or TRBV12-4 with TRBJ2-7; D might be TRBD2 (6 bases). Trimming left V 5 bases short and J 0 bases short, with 14 bases between. This CDR3 has 15 residues. For the CDR3, the DNA is TGTGCCAGCAGTCTCGGGACTTCCAGCTCCTACGAGCAGTACTTC. Translating gives CASSLGTSSSYEQYF.

This clonotype was found many times. V and J are TRBV18 and TRBJ2-3; 8 bases match TRBD2. Germline V gives CDR1 KGHSH, CDR2 LQKENI. The V and J ends lost 4 bases and 2 bases, in that order; junction bases with no gene match: 5. The CDR3 is 15 amino acids. The CDR3 sequence is CASSLSGSPTDTQYF. In DNA form, the CDR3 reads TGTGCCAGCTCACTCAGCGGGAGTCCCACAGATACGCAGTATTTT.

The V gene is TRBV30, the J gene TRBJ2-1; 14 nucleotides agree with TRBD2. The germline V gene encodes CDR1 GTSNPN and CDR2 SVGIG (reference sequence). The J segment lost 0 bases and the V segment lost 1 base, leaving 5 bases of the junction unmatched. This CDR3 has 18 residues. This chain's CDR3 is CAWSGLAGGASSYNEQFF. As DNA, the CDR3 is TGTGCCTGGAGTGGACTAGCGGGAGGGGCTAGCTCCTACAATGAGCAGTTCTTC.

This clonotype was seen a few times. This sequence joins TRBV4-1 and TRBJ2-3, with TRBD1 identical over 8 bases. This CDR3 comprises 16 residues. CDR1 is MGHRA, CDR2 YSYEKL, per germline. V gave up 0 bases and J gave up 5 bases; unmatched junction bases: 7. CDR3 nucleotide sequence: TGCGCCAGCAGCCAAGACCGGGACAGGCGAGGAGATACGCAGTATTTT. Its protein product is CASSQDRDRRGDTQYF.

The CDR3 bases are TGCAGTGCTAGAGATAGTTTACTAGCGGCTTACAATGAGCAGTTCTTC. This sequence encodes CSARDSLLAAYNEQFF. V gene TRBV20-1 combines with J gene TRBJ2-1, with 8 positions matching TRBD2. With 0 bases clipped from V and 4 bases from J, the junction kept 8 bases outside the gene matches. Germline CDR1 is DFQATT and CDR2 is SNEGSKA (reference sequence). The CDR3 spans 16 residues.

This clonotype has a handful of counts. The V and J genes are TRBV6-1 and TRBJ1-2, with D uncertain. V gave up 10 bases and J gave up 4 bases, with 13 bases separating them. Germline V gene sequence: CDR1 MNHNS, CDR2 SASEGT. CDR3 length equals 12 residues. The CDR3 loop is CAIRGSTYGYTF. The CDR3 coding sequence is TGTGCCATCCGGGGTTCGACCTATGGCTACACCTTC.

This clonotype has only a few counts. The V and J genes are TRBV4-1 and TRBJ2-1; 8 nucleotides agree with TRBD2. The V segment lost 7 bases and the J segment 9 bases; nucleotides outside the gene matches: 14. This CDR3 is 15 amino acids long. CDR1 is MGHRA and CDR2 is YSYEKL in the germline V gene. The CDR3 DNA reads TGCGCCAGCACCCCCGGGACTAGGGGAGGCGGTGAGCAGTTCTTC. It codes for CASTPGTRGGGEQFF.

The chain is built from TRBV2 and TRBJ1-5, with 9 bases matching TRBD1. This CDR3 region has 14 residues. Trimming took 8 bases from V and 4 from J; bases not matched to a gene: 6. Germline V lookup: CDR1 SNHLY, CDR2 FYNNEI. The CDR3 reads CASGPGQGNQPQHF. CDR3 sequence (DNA): TGTGCCAGCGGACCGGGACAGGGAAATCAGCCCCAGCATTTT.

This clonotype was recorded a few times. This chain uses TRBV2 with TRBJ2-7; 8 bases match TRBD1. V lost 11 bases and J lost 2; bases outside the gene matches: 11. The germline V gene encodes CDR1 SNHLY and CDR2 FYNNEI. The CDR3 length is 14 residues. The CDR3 coding sequence is TGTGCCGGCCGCCGAGGACAGGGACCCTACGAGCAGTACTTC. It translates to CAGRRGQGPYEQYF.

Only a few counts were recorded for this clonotype. The chain uses TRBV5-1 and TRBJ2-3; 8 bases map to TRBD1. V gave up 4 bases and J gave up 5 bases; unmatched junction bases: 12. Germline values: CDR1 SGHRS, CDR2 YFSETQ. The CDR3 runs to 16 residues. Written as DNA, the CDR3 is TGCGCCAGCAGCCTCAATCCAGGGGGCCCGGGAGATACGCAGTATTTT. Amino acids: CASSLNPGGPGDTQYF.

Ten or more counts support this clonotype. This chain links TRBV7-6 with TRBJ2-3, with D tentatively TRBD2 (6 bases). V shed 1 base and J shed 0 bases, with 8 bases lying between them. This CDR3 has 15 residues. Germline-derived CDR1 and CDR2 are SGHVS and FNYEAQ. CDR3 loop: CASSLEGTSTDTQYF. CDR3 nucleotides: TGTGCCAGCAGCTTAGAAGGGACTAGCACAGATACGCAGTATTTT.

This clonotype was counted between two and nine times. V and J are TRBV27 and TRBJ1-6, with D tentatively TRBD1 (5 bases). CDR1 MNHEY and CDR2 SMNVEV come from the germline V gene (reference sequence). The CDR3 extends over 13 amino acids. V was cut by 6 bases and J by 10 bases, with 13 bases left in between. CDR3 amino acids: CASSLIKGSPLHF. Written as DNA, the CDR3 is TGTGCCAGCAGCCTGATAAAGGGGTCACCCCTCCACTTT.

This clonotype came up many times. The chain recombines TRBV27 with TRBJ2-7; tentatively, D is TRBD1 (6 bases). CDR1 and CDR2 from the germline V gene are MNHEY and SMNVEV (reference sequence). The CDR3 loop spans 16 amino acids. V lost 5 bases and J lost 5, with 22 bases in between. The CDR3 protein is CASSPPGHQGRHEQYF. For the CDR3, the DNA is TGTGCCAGCAGTCCGCCGGGACACCAAGGGCGTCACGAGCAGTACTTC.

At least ten counts were recorded for this clonotype. The genes are TRBV5-1 and TRBJ2-3, with TRBD1 matching over 9 bases. This CDR3 has 16 residues. The V segment lost 4 bases and the J segment 4 bases; nucleotides outside the gene matches: 10. Germline lookup yields CDR1 SGHRS and CDR2 YFSETQ. In nucleotides, the CDR3 is TGCGCCAGCAGCGAAAGAGGACAGGGGTTTTCAGATACGCAGTATTTT. Its protein is CASSERGQGFSDTQYF.

The rearrangement joins TRBV29-1 to TRBJ2-7; TRBD2 matches 13 bases. This CDR3 is built from 20 residues. The germline gives CDR1 SQVTM, CDR2 ANQGSEA. With 6 bases clipped from V and 2 bases from J, the junction kept 22 bases outside the gene matches. The CDR3 DNA follows: TGCAGCGTGACCGGGACAGGCGGACTAGCGGGAGCCCGAGCGACCTACGAGCAGTACTTC. Translated: CSVTGTGGLAGARATYEQYF.

This clonotype came up a few times. The chain links TRBV6-1 to TRBJ2-7, with TRBD2 matching 8 bases. This CDR3 is built from 16 residues. Germline trimming cut 6 bases from V and 0 bases from J; bases unmatched to any gene: 10. CDR1 and CDR2 from the germline V gene are MNHNS and SASEGT. The CDR3 protein is CASRPSHSGSSYEQYF. CDR3 DNA sequence: TGTGCCAGCAGACCCTCCCACAGCGGGAGCTCCTACGAGCAGTACTTC.

This sequence joins TRBV20-1 and TRBJ1-1, with D unclear. The CDR3 contains 12 residues. Looked up from germline, CDR1 is DFQATT and CDR2 is SNEGSKA (reference sequence). Trimming took 4 bases from V and 1 from J, leaving 7 bases between them. In nucleotides, the CDR3 is TGCAGTGCTAAGGGTGGGAACACTGAAGCTTTCTTT. This encodes CSAKGGNTEAFF.

This clonotype was picked up a small number of times. The CDR3 nucleotides are TGTGCCAGCACCGGGACAGGGAATTCACCCCTCCACTTT. Translated, it gives CASTGTGNSPLHF. The V and J genes are TRBV28 and TRBJ1-6, with 9 bases aligning to TRBD1. The CDR3 is 13 residues long. Trimming removed 7 bases from V and 7 bases from J; junction bases left unmatched: 2. CDR1 and CDR2 (germline): MDHEN, SYDVKM.

Comments on this clonotype: A junction boundary mismatches the germline segment, possibly from a read error. This chain joins TRBV10-3 and TRBJ2-2, with 8 bases that match TRBD1. From germline, CDR1 is ENHRY and CDR2 SYGVKD. The CDR3 runs 16 residues. The CDR3 protein is CAISASRGRDTGELLF. Written as DNA, the CDR3 is TGTGCCATCAGTGCCTCCAGGGGGCGAGACACCGGGGAGCTGCTTTTT.

This clonotype was counted only a few times. The chain combines TRBV3-1 with TRBJ2-7, with a possible D match to TRBD1 (6 bases). Trimming removed 4 bases from V and 2 bases from J, with 15 bases in between. Germline lookup yields CDR1 LGHDT and CDR2 YNNKEL (reference sequence). This CDR3 contains 15 residues. CDR3 loop: CASSRGQVETYEQYF. CDR3 DNA: TGTGCCAGCAGCCGGGGACAAGTGGAGACCTACGAGCAGTACTTC.

A note on this clonotype: The junction shows a germline mismatch at one end, possibly a read error. The chain uses TRBV6-2 or TRBV6-3 and TRBJ2-1; the match to TRBD2 covers 11 bases. Per the germline V gene, CDR1 is MNHEY and CDR2 is SVGEGT. The CDR3 consists of 16 residues. The DNA of the CDR3 is TGTGCCAGCTCGGGACTAGCGGACAGCTCCTATAATGAGCAGTTCTTC. This encodes CASSGLADSSYNEQFF.

V usage is TRBV7-3 and J usage is TRBJ2-1; 10 bases match TRBD2. The CDR3 extends over 18 amino acids. CDR1 is SGHTA, CDR2 FQGTGA, per germline. Losses at the gene ends were 3 bases for V and 1 base for J; bases not matched to a gene: 9. CDR3 protein: CASSLVAGGPQSYNEQFF. For the CDR3, the DNA is TGTGCCAGCAGCTTGGTAGCGGGAGGCCCCCAATCCTACAATGAGCAGTTCTTC. The complete variable domain, with remaining parts taken from reference TRBV7-3 and TRBJ2-1, reads GAGVSQTPSNKVTEKGKYVELRCDPISGHTALYWYRQSLGQGPEFLIYFQGTGAADDSGLPNDRFFAVRPEGSVSTLKIQRTERGDSAVYLCASSLVAGGPQSYNEQFFGPGTRLTVL.

This chain uses TRBV6-1 with TRBJ1-1; D is possibly TRBD1 (6 bases). This CDR3 has 13 residues. Trimming stripped 0 bases from V and 10 bases from J, with 12 bases between. Germline CDR1 reads MNHNS; CDR2 reads SASEGT. CDR3 protein: CASSEALQGLAFF. For the CDR3, the DNA is TGTGCCAGCAGTGAAGCGCTTCAGGGGTTAGCTTTCTTT.

This clonotype was recorded at least ten times. The DNA for the CDR3 is TGTGCCAGCAGTCCTACGCACCGGGACAGGGCGAATTACGAGCAGTACTTC. It codes for CASSPTHRDRANYEQYF. This rearrangement joins TRBV28 to TRBJ2-7, with 9 bases matching TRBD1. In germline, CDR1 is MDHEN, CDR2 SYDVKM. With 5 bases clipped from V and 4 bases from J, the junction kept 15 bases outside the gene matches. This CDR3 has 17 amino acids.